A single T cell receptor (beta chain) is shown here with its context. The sample comes from a study of T cell changes during pregnancy in multiple sclerosis. V shed 5 bases and J 0 bases; nucleotides not matched to a gene: 7. The CDR3 contains 16 residues. Germline assignment: CDR1 MNHEY and CDR2 SMNVEV (reference sequence). Generated by immunoSEQ multiplex PCR, the TCRdb table keeps only in-frame clones and is missing some. The sample consists of around 23,000 clones, just under 95% of them appearing once. This sequence originates from a female donor with multiple sclerosis, enrolled in a pregnancy study. The sequenced sample was CD8+ T cells from peripheral blood mononuclear cells, obtained in the third trimester of pregnancy. The V gene is TRBV27, the J gene TRBJ1-2; 9 bases are a match to TRBD1. The CDR3: CASSPLQGAPNYGYTF. CDR3 sequence (DNA): TGTGCCAGCAGTCCACTACAGGGGGCCCCTAACTATGGCTACACCTTC.